The 31 T cell receptor beta chains in this list originate from one sample, sequenced in a study of T cell changes during pregnancy in multiple sclerosis. The repertoire was sequenced with immunoSEQ multiplex PCR; TCRdb's copy has only in-frame clones and lacks some. This repertoire shows 130,000 or so clones, 93% found once; its top ten account for around 6%. The sequenced sample was peripheral blood, obtained before pregnancy. These receptors were collected from a female donor with multiple sclerosis, enrolled in a pregnancy study.

This chain connects TRBV28 to TRBJ2-7; 7 bases align to TRBD2. The CDR3 loop spans 15 amino acids. Germline CDR1 is MDHEN and CDR2 is SYDVKM. V shed 6 bases, J shed 2 bases, and the junction held 10 bases outside the gene matches. The CDR3 loop reads CASSRPASGAYEQYF. CDR3 in DNA: TGTGCCAGCAGCCGCCCGGCTAGCGGTGCCTACGAGCAGTACTTC. The full variable domain, rest sourced from reference TRBV28 and TRBJ2-7, is DVKVTQSSRYLVKRTGEKVFLECVQDMDHENMFWYRQDPGLGLRLIYFSYDVKMKEKGDIPEGYSVSREKKERFSLILESASTNQTSMYLCASSRPASGAYEQYFGPGTRLTVT.

V gene TRBV11-3 combines with J gene TRBJ2-5; 9 nucleotides match TRBD1. The CDR3 contains 16 residues. V lost 4 bases to trimming and J lost 1 base; unmatched junction nucleotides: 7. Germline V gives CDR1 SGHNT, CDR2 YENEEA. The CDR3 sequence is CASSYGQGRPQETQYF. The CDR3 DNA reads TGTGCCAGCAGCTATGGACAGGGGCGTCCCCAAGAGACCCAGTACTTC.

This sequence joins TRBV27 and TRBJ2-3; 9 positions agree with TRBD2. Germline-derived CDR1 and CDR2 are MNHEY and SMNVEV (reference sequence). The length of the CDR3 is 16 residues. V lost 4 bases, J lost 0 bases, and 5 bases stayed unmatched. CDR3 sequence: CASSSLAGTSTDTQYF. In nucleotides, the CDR3 is TGTGCCAGCAGTTCGCTAGCGGGGACTAGCACAGATACGCAGTATTTT.

The chain has TRBV27 and TRBJ1-4, with 9 positions matching TRBD1. Per the germline V gene, CDR1 is MNHEY and CDR2 is SMNVEV (reference sequence). The CDR3 has 16 amino acids. The junction had 10 bases not matched to a gene; V was cut back by 3 bases and J by 8 bases. The CDR3 DNA sequence: TGTGCCAGCAGTTTTTATCGACAGGGGGGTTCGGAAAAACTGTTTTTT. The encoded protein is CASSFYRQGGSEKLFF. The variable domain in full, completed from reference TRBV27 and TRBJ1-4, reads EAQVTQNPRYLITVTGKKLTVTCSQNMNHEYMSWYRQDPGLGLRQIYYSMNVEVTDKGDVPEGYKVSRKEKRNFPLILESPSPNQTSLYFCASSFYRQGGSEKLFFGSGTQLSVL.

This clone was detected a few times. The rearrangement uses TRBV6-5 and TRBJ1-1; D perhaps matches TRBD1 (5 bases). Germline CDR1 is MNHEY and CDR2 is SVGAGI. CDR3 size: 12 residues. Between the trimmed V and J ends, which lost 6 bases and 5 bases, there was a span of 10 bases. For the CDR3, the DNA is TGTGCCAGCAGACGGGGGAGTACTGAAGCTTTCTTT. Residues: CASRRGSTEAFF.

The rearrangement links TRBV27 to TRBJ2-1; D ambiguous. V was cut by 0 bases and J by 5 bases, with 11 bases left in between. The V gene's germline CDR1 is MNHEY and CDR2 SMNVEV (reference sequence). There are 15 residues in the CDR3. The CDR3 bases are TGTGCCAGCAGTTTATCGGGCTCTAAGCACAATGAGCAGTTCTTC. As protein: CASSLSGSKHNEQFF.

The chain recombines TRBV19 with TRBJ2-3, with D uncertain. V was clipped by 5 bases and J by 6 bases, with 6 bases between them. This CDR3 is 11 amino acids long. Germline CDR1 LNHDA, CDR2 SQIVND (reference sequence). CDR3 nucleotide sequence: TGTGCCAGTAGTCGAGCCGATACGCAGTATTTT. Its protein product is CASSRADTQYF. The whole variable domain, remainder taken from reference TRBV19 and TRBJ2-3, is DGGITQSPKYLFRKEGQNVTLSCEQNLNHDAMYWYRQDPGQGLRLIYYSQIVNDFQKGDIAEGYSVSREKKESFPLTVTSAQKNPTAFYLCASSRADTQYFGPGTRLTVL.

In DNA form, the CDR3 reads TGTGCCAGCTCACCCCTCGGACTAGCGGGATTAGCCAAAAACATTCAGTACTTC. Protein: CASSPLGLAGLAKNIQYF. The chain is built from TRBV18 and TRBJ2-4; 12 bases are shared with TRBD2. The junction had 6 bases not matched to a gene; V was cut back by 3 bases and J by 0 bases. Germline CDR1 and CDR2: KGHSH and LQKENI. This CDR3 is 18 amino acids long.

The rearrangement links TRBV7-9 to TRBJ2-1; 15 bases map to TRBD2. CDR1 and CDR2 from the germline V gene are SEHNR and FQNEAQ (reference sequence). The CDR3 has 18 residues. After removal of 4 bases from V and 8 bases from J, the junction contained 12 bases not matched to a gene. The CDR3 region is CASSSGLAGGLVIHEQFF. The DNA for the CDR3 is TGTGCCAGCAGCTCCGGACTAGCGGGGGGGCTAGTTATACATGAGCAGTTCTTC.

The rearrangement links TRBV10-3 to TRBJ2-2, with 10 positions matching TRBD1. V dropped 10 bases and J dropped 5; count of bases not matched to a gene: 7. The CDR3 extends over 14 amino acids. From germline, CDR1 is ENHRY and CDR2 SYGVKD. The CDR3 region is CATGQGGGTGELFF. In DNA form, the CDR3 reads TGTGCCACCGGACAGGGGGGAGGAACCGGGGAGCTGTTTTTT.

This clone was counted a single time. V is TRBV10-3 and J is TRBJ1-1; unclear D gene. Germline lookup yields CDR1 ENHRY and CDR2 SYGVKD. The CDR3 is 14 residues long. V was pared by 6 bases and J by 0 bases, with 11 bases between. The DNA of the CDR3 is TGTGCCATCAGAGCCACAGAGTTGAACACTGAAGCTTTCTTT. Translation gives CAIRATELNTEAFF.

The J gene is TRBJ1-3, the V gene TRBV28, with D possibly TRBD1 on 5 matching bases. V lost 3 bases and J lost 0, with 18 bases in between. The germline CDR1 and CDR2 sequences are MDHEN and SYDVKM. The CDR3 is made up of 18 amino acids. The CDR3 nucleotides read TGTGCCAGCAGTTTTCCCACAAACCGACAGTACTCTGGAAACACCATATATTTT. It codes for CASSFPTNRQYSGNTIYF.

The CDR3 sequence is CASSKGQNYEQYF. CDR3 nucleotide sequence: TGTGCCAGCAGTAAGGGACAGAACTACGAGCAGTACTTC. The chain joins TRBV6-5 to TRBJ2-7; TRBD1 matches 7 bases. Germline trimming cut 5 bases from V and 3 bases from J; bases unmatched to any gene: 4. The CDR3 is 13 residues long. Germline V CDR1 and CDR2: MNHEY, SVGAGI.

The chain joins TRBV7-9 to TRBJ2-7, with TRBD1 as a possible D gene (5 bases). The CDR3 runs 13 residues. CDR1 is SEHNR and CDR2 is FQNEAQ in the germline V gene (reference sequence). V lost 5 bases, J lost 3 bases, and 11 bases lay in between. CDR3 in DNA: TGTGCCAGCAGCCAATACCAGGGCTACGAGCAGTACTTC. Translation gives CASSQYQGYEQYF.

V is TRBV28 and J is TRBJ2-7; D remains ambiguous. The V end was cut by 7 bases, the J end by 0 bases, with 16 bases between. Germline V gene data show CDR1 as MDHEN and CDR2 as SYDVKM. The CDR3 length is 15 residues. DNA of the CDR3: TGTGCCAGCACCCATGGCCTTGCTCTCTCCTACGAGCAGTACTTC. Translated: CASTHGLALSYEQYF.

V usage is TRBV13 and J usage is TRBJ1-3; 7 positions match TRBD1. This CDR3 has 15 residues. V lost 2 bases, J lost 0 bases, and 1 base stayed unmatched. The V gene's germline CDR1 is PRHDT and CDR2 FYEKMQ (reference sequence). The CDR3 DNA follows: TGTGCCAGCAGCTTACGGACAGGCTCTGGAAACACCATATATTTT. Translating gives CASSLRTGSGNTIYF.

This chain connects TRBV29-1 to TRBJ2-7; tentative D call: TRBD2 (5 bases). The V end lost 4 bases, the J end lost 11 bases, and 15 bases lay between the germline ends. Germline CDR1 reads SQVTM; CDR2 reads ANQGSEA. The length of the CDR3 is 11 residues. CDR3 DNA sequence: TGCAGCGTTGGCTCTGAGGGCCTCGAGTACTTC. Protein: CSVGSEGLEYF.

V gene TRBV5-1 combines with J gene TRBJ1-1, with 9 bases identical to TRBD1. Looked up from germline, CDR1 is SGHRS and CDR2 is YFSETQ. V shed 7 bases, J shed 8 bases, and the junction held 12 bases outside the gene matches. CDR3 length: 14 residues. The CDR3 nucleotides are TGCGCCAGCGGGACAAACAGGGGGCCATCCGAAGCTTTCTTT. Protein sequence: CASGTNRGPSEAFF.

The chain recombines TRBV29-1 with TRBJ2-5; a weak D match, TRBD1 (6 bases). Germline CDR1 and CDR2: SQVTM and ANQGSEA. The CDR3 totals 13 residues. V was trimmed by 3 bases and J by 4 bases, leaving 12 bases between them. This CDR3 is CSVELQGLETQYF. In DNA, the CDR3 is TGCAGCGTTGAGCTTCAGGGGTTAGAGACCCAGTACTTC.

The chain uses TRBV10-3 and TRBJ2-1; D is possibly TRBD2 (5 bases). V was clipped by 4 bases and J by 4 bases, with 14 bases between them. CDR3 length: 15 residues. The germline V gene has CDR1 ENHRY and CDR2 SYGVKD. Here the CDR3 reads CAISAGDPLYNEQFF. The CDR3 region has the DNA TGTGCCATCAGTGCCGGGGATCCCCTTTACAATGAGCAGTTCTTC.

The chain uses TRBV27 and TRBJ2-3, with TRBD1 matching over 9 bases. CDR1 is MNHEY and CDR2 is SMNVEV in the germline V gene (reference sequence). V lost 1 base to trimming and J lost 2 bases; unmatched junction nucleotides: 4. The CDR3 runs to 16 residues. CDR3 in DNA: TGTGCCAGCAGTTTATGGGGGACAGGGCTCACAGATACGCAGTATTTT. Translated: CASSLWGTGLTDTQYF.

J is TRBJ2-1 and V is TRBV9; 10 nucleotides line up with TRBD2. J gave up 3 bases and V 0 bases, and 3 bases lay outside the gene matches. From germline, CDR1 is SGDLS and CDR2 YYNGEE. The CDR3 sequence is 16 residues long. The CDR3 nucleotides read TGTGCCAGCAGCGTAGACTTAGCGGGGGGCTACAATGAGCAGTTCTTC. Encoded protein: CASSVDLAGGYNEQFF.

The chain has TRBV7-9 and TRBJ1-2; TRBD1 matches 11 bases. V was clipped by 0 bases and J by 2 bases; unmatched bases: 5. This CDR3 comprises 17 residues. In germline, CDR1 is SEHNR, CDR2 FQNEAQ (reference sequence). CDR3 amino acids: CASSLAGTGGGNYGYTF. CDR3 in DNA: TGTGCCAGCAGCTTAGCCGGGACAGGGGGGGGAAACTATGGCTACACCTTC. Variable domain in full (rest from reference TRBV7-9 and TRBJ1-2): DTGVSQNPRHKITKRGQNVTFRCDPISEHNRLYWYRQTLGQGPEFLTYFQNEAQLEKSRLLSDRFSAERPKGSFSTLEIQRTEQGDSAMYLCASSLAGTGGGNYGYTFGSGTRLTVV.

The chain combines TRBV6-6 with TRBJ2-2; 7 bases agree with TRBD1. The CDR3 sequence is 14 residues long. Looked up from germline, CDR1 is MNHNY and CDR2 is SVGAGI (reference sequence). The V gene end was trimmed by 5 bases and the J gene end by 7 bases; junction bases not matched to a gene: 7. CDR3 loop: CASSQTRGRGELFF. CDR3 nucleotides: TGTGCCAGCAGTCAAACGAGGGGGCGCGGGGAGCTGTTTTTT.

The rearrangement uses TRBV5-4 and TRBJ2-2, with 9 bases matching TRBD1. After removal of 1 base from V and 4 bases from J, the junction contained 5 bases not matched to a gene. CDR3 length: 16 amino acids. Looked up from germline, CDR1 is SGHNT and CDR2 is YYREEE (reference sequence). The CDR3 bases are TGTGCCAGCAGCTTGACAGGGGGCTATAGCACCGGGGAGCTGTTTTTT. This gives the protein CASSLTGGYSTGELFF. Using reference TRBV5-4 and TRBJ2-2 for the parts outside the CDR3, the full variable domain is ETGVTQSPTHLIKTRGQQVTLRCSSQSGHNTVSWYQQALGQGPQFIFQYYREEENGRGNFPPRFSGLQFPNYSSELNVNALELDDSALYLCASSLTGGYSTGELFFGEGSRLTVL.

The chain joins TRBV5-5 to TRBJ1-5, with a tentative D call TRBD1 (5 bases). The V end lost 0 bases, the J end lost 2 bases, and 12 bases lay between the germline ends. This CDR3 is 16 amino acids long. The germline gives CDR1 SGHKS, CDR2 YYEKEE (reference sequence). DNA of the CDR3: TGTGCCAGCAGCTTGGGAGTGGGGGGGGGCAATCAGCCCCAGCATTTT. The encoded protein is CASSLGVGGGNQPQHF.

This clone was recorded a few times. The chain couples TRBV27 to TRBJ2-7, with no clear D. Trimming removed 10 bases from V and 3 bases from J, with 13 bases in between. The V gene's germline CDR1 is MNHEY and CDR2 SMNVEV (reference sequence). The CDR3 length is 12 residues. CDR3 protein: CATAAPGYEQYF. CDR3 sequence (DNA): TGTGCCACCGCCGCCCCAGGCTACGAGCAGTACTTC.

The chain joins TRBV9 to TRBJ2-3; a possible D gene is TRBD1 (6 bases). This CDR3 comprises 14 residues. Trimming left V 4 bases short and J 4 bases short, with 13 bases between. Germline V CDR1 and CDR2: SGDLS, YYNGEE. DNA of the CDR3: TGTGCCAGCAGCTTTCAGGGGTGGTCAGATACGCAGTATTTT. Amino acid sequence: CASSFQGWSDTQYF.

V and J are TRBV19 and TRBJ1-1, with 7 bases fitting TRBD1. V lost 5 bases to trimming and J lost 1 base; unmatched junction nucleotides: 13. CDR3 length equals 17 residues. Germline values: CDR1 LNHDA, CDR2 SQIVND (reference sequence). The CDR3 DNA sequence: TGTGCCAGTAGTTCACACAGGGGCCGCTACAAGAACACTGAAGCTTTCTTT. This codes for CASSSHRGRYKNTEAFF.

The V and J genes are TRBV6-5 and TRBJ2-1; the match to TRBD1 covers 7 bases. The CDR3 sequence is 14 residues long. CDR1 and CDR2 (germline): MNHEY, SVGAGI. The J segment lost 6 bases and the V segment lost 4 bases, leaving 6 bases of the junction unmatched. The CDR3 coding sequence is TGTGCCAGCAGTTTAACGACAGGGTCCAATGAGCAGTTCTTC. It yields the protein CASSLTTGSNEQFF.

The chain carries TRBV5-1 and TRBJ1-2; TRBD1 matches 8 bases. Trimming took 4 bases from V and 4 from J; bases not matched to a gene: 3. This CDR3 has 13 residues. Germline CDR1 reads SGHRS; CDR2 reads YFSETQ. DNA for the CDR3: TGCGCCAGCAGCCCAGGACAGGGCTATGGCTACACCTTC. Its protein product is CASSPGQGYGYTF.